Each of the 21 T cell receptor beta chains below was sequenced from the same sample in a study of early T cells in non-severe SARS-CoV-2 infection. From the 5' RACE reads, TCRdb called clonotypes with MiXCR, one entry per CDR3 protein. Of tens of thousands of distinct CDR3 sequences listed, less than 8% were seen once; the top ten hold around 8%. Sequenced material: whole blood. These receptors came from an adult who was a healthcare worker with PCR-confirmed SARS-CoV-2 infection or an uninfected control (not recorded which).

This clonotype has more than one count but fewer than ten. The genes are TRBV18 and TRBJ1-5, with TRBD1 as a possible D gene (6 bases). Germline V lookup: CDR1 KGHSH, CDR2 LQKENI. V lost 1 base, J lost 2 bases, and 15 bases lay in between. The CDR3 runs to 17 residues. This chain's CDR3 is CASSPRGGDRRNQPQHF. The CDR3 bases are TGTGCCAGCTCACCACGGGGGGGAGACAGGCGCAATCAGCCCCAGCATTTT.

This chain links TRBV6-5 with TRBJ1-6; the D gene is possibly TRBD1 (6 bases). Looked up from germline, CDR1 is MNHEY and CDR2 is SVGAGI. The length of the CDR3 is 14 residues. The ends were cut back, 7 bases at V and 7 bases at J, with 14 bases in the middle. This CDR3 is CASTLTGWNSPLHF. The CDR3 DNA reads as TGTGCCAGCACCTTGACAGGTTGGAATTCACCCCTCCACTTT.

At least ten counts were recorded for this clonotype. The CDR3 DNA follows: TGTGCCAGCAGCCCCCCCGTGTGGAGCGGAAAAGACACAGATACGCAGTATTTT. Encoded protein: CASSPPVWSGKDTDTQYF. J is TRBJ2-3 and V is TRBV9; TRBD2 might be the D (5 bases). Germline V lookup: CDR1 SGDLS, CDR2 YYNGEE. CDR3 length: 18 amino acids. Trimming cost V 4 bases and J 2 bases, with 23 bases left between them. Full variable domain (outside the CDR3, taken from reference TRBV9 and TRBJ2-3): DSGVTQTPKHLITATGQRVTLRCSPRSGDLSVYWYQQSLDQGLQFLIQYYNGEERAKGNILERFSAQQFPDLHSELNLSSLELGDSALYFCASSPPVWSGKDTDTQYFGPGTRLTVL.

The sample holds a few counts of this clonotype. A junction end diverges from the germline sequence, so it may reflect a read error. V usage is TRBV18 and J usage is TRBJ2-3; tentatively, D is TRBD1 (5 bases). Per germline, CDR1 KGHSH and CDR2 LQKENI. The CDR3 has 12 amino acids. The chain's CDR3 is CASSPPGLLVVF. The CDR3 coding sequence is TGTGCCAGCTCACCACCGGGGCTCCTCGTGGTATTT.

In its sample, this clonotype was seen many times. The chain links TRBV18 to TRBJ2-1; D remains unclear. V lost 4 bases, J lost 2 bases, and 15 bases lay in between. Germline CDR1 reads KGHSH; CDR2 reads LQKENI. The CDR3 has 16 residues. The CDR3: CASSLTGSPAYNEQFF. As DNA, the CDR3 is TGTGCCAGCTCACTTACTGGGTCCCCAGCCTACAATGAGCAGTTCTTC.

This clonotype was detected only a few times. V and J are TRBV10-3 and TRBJ2-7, with 9 bases matching TRBD1. Germline lookup yields CDR1 ENHRY and CDR2 SYGVKD. The junction had 6 bases not matched to a gene; V was cut back by 0 bases and J by 6 bases. The CDR3 spans 15 residues. The CDR3 loop reads CAISESRTGAFEQYF. The CDR3 coding sequence is TGTGCCATCAGTGAGTCTCGGACAGGGGCGTTCGAGCAGTACTTC.

This clonotype occurred many times. The chain links TRBV12-3 or TRBV12-4 to TRBJ2-3; D is unclear. The germline V and J ends were trimmed by 5 bases and 9 bases, with 12 bases remaining between them. This CDR3 has 12 amino acids. The CDR3 DNA reads TGTGCCAGCAGTCCAAGTGAGGACACGCAGTATTTT. It yields the protein CASSPSEDTQYF.

This clonotype showed up many times. The CDR3 loop is CASSLVISRAGNTIYF. As DNA, the CDR3 is TGTGCCAGCAGTTTAGTAATCTCTAGGGCTGGAAACACCATATATTTT. V and J are TRBV6-6 and TRBJ1-3; the D is unclear. V gave up 4 bases and J gave up 2 bases, with 15 bases separating them. CDR3 length: 16 amino acids. In germline, CDR1 is MNHNY, CDR2 SVGAGI (reference sequence).

This clonotype was seen at least ten times. The rearrangement uses TRBV10-1 and TRBJ1-1, with 9 nucleotides matching TRBD1. The J segment lost 5 bases and the V segment lost 4 bases, leaving 5 bases of the junction unmatched. The germline V gene encodes CDR1 WNHNN and CDR2 SYGVQD (reference sequence). The CDR3 is made up of 14 amino acids. The CDR3 sequence is CASSGGQGGTEAFF. For the CDR3, the DNA is TGCGCCAGCAGTGGGGGACAGGGAGGAACTGAAGCTTTCTTT.

This clonotype was detected many times. V usage is TRBV3-1 and J usage is TRBJ2-5; 7 positions match TRBD1. Germline loops: CDR1 LGHDT, CDR2 YNNKEL (reference sequence). The CDR3 has 13 residues. J gave up 5 bases and V 4 bases, and 4 bases lay outside the gene matches. The CDR3 protein is CASSRQGLETQYF. The CDR3 DNA reads as TGTGCCAGCAGCCGACAGGGTCTGGAGACCCAGTACTTC.

The chain couples TRBV15 to TRBJ2-2, with D hard to call. V lost 4 bases to trimming and J lost 3 bases, with 6 bases between them. CDR1 is LNHNV, CDR2 YYDKDF, per germline (reference sequence). The CDR3 is 13 amino acids. CDR3 sequence: CATSTGYTGELFF. CDR3 bases: TGTGCCACCAGCACCGGTTACACCGGGGAGCTGTTTTTT.

Ten or more counts support this clonotype. The V call is TRBV12-3 or TRBV12-4, the J call TRBJ1-2; tentatively, D is TRBD1 (6 bases). The CDR3 length is 16 residues. Trimming cost V 1 base and J 1 base, with 13 bases left between them. The CDR3 region has the DNA TGTGCCAGCAGTTTAGACCGATGGGACAATAACTATGGCTACACCTTC. Encoded protein: CASSLDRWDNNYGYTF.

This clonotype showed up many times. The gene calls are TRBV5-5 and TRBJ1-5; TRBD1 might be the D (5 bases). V shed 0 bases and J shed 3 bases, with 16 bases lying between them. Per the germline V gene, CDR1 is SGHKS and CDR2 is YYEKEE (reference sequence). The CDR3 runs 17 residues. CDR3 nucleotides: TGTGCCAGCAGCTTGGAACCCCGGGGCACCTACAATCAGCCCCAGCATTTT. Translation gives CASSLEPRGTYNQPQHF.

This clonotype occurred many times. The genes are TRBV5-6 and TRBJ2-1; TRBD2 agrees at 10 bases. The germline CDR1 and CDR2 sequences are SGHDT and YYEEEE. CDR3 size: 15 residues. V shed 5 bases, J shed 5 bases, and the junction held 7 bases outside the gene matches. In DNA, the CDR3 is TGTGCCAGCAGACGAACTAGCGGGGAACACAATGAGCAGTTCTTC. Its translation is CASRRTSGEHNEQFF.

This clonotype has ten or more counts. The chain employs TRBV29-1 and TRBJ2-3, with D perhaps being TRBD1 or TRBD2 (5 bases each). The germline gives CDR1 SQVTM, CDR2 ANQGSEA. This CDR3 spans 16 amino acids. The V and J ends lost 3 bases and 0 bases respectively, with 16 bases between them. Written as DNA, the CDR3 is TGCAGCGTTGATACCCCTGGTGGGGGAAGCACAGATACGCAGTATTTT. It encodes CSVDTPGGGSTDTQYF.

In this sample, this clonotype turned up a few times. This chain links TRBV29-1 with TRBJ2-1; 10 bases agree with TRBD1. Trimming at V came to 6 bases and at J to 9 bases, leaving 8 bases not matched to a gene. This CDR3 has 13 amino acids. CDR1 is SQVTM, CDR2 ANQGSEA, per germline. The CDR3 is CSVLRTGGTEQFF. Written as DNA, the CDR3 is TGCAGCGTCCTAAGGACAGGGGGAACTGAGCAGTTCTTC.

This clonotype showed up just a few times. This sequence joins TRBV20-1 and TRBJ2-2; 7 bases match TRBD2. V dropped 6 bases and J dropped 1; count of bases not matched to a gene: 5. The CDR3 runs to 14 residues. Looked up from germline, CDR1 is DFQATT and CDR2 is SNEGSKA (reference sequence). The CDR3 reads CSAALAVNTGELFF. The CDR3 nucleotides are TGCAGTGCCGCCCTAGCGGTGAACACCGGGGAGCTGTTTTTT.

The V and J genes are TRBV10-3 and TRBJ1-6; a weak D match, TRBD1 (5 bases). CDR1 is ENHRY, CDR2 SYGVKD, per germline. Between the trimmed V and J ends, which lost 9 bases and 5 bases, there was a span of 14 bases. There are 14 residues in the CDR3. The CDR3 loop is CAMRDSFDNSPLHF. The CDR3 region has the DNA TGTGCCATGAGAGACAGCTTCGATAATTCACCCCTCCACTTT.

There are a few counts of this clonotype. The genes are TRBV11-2 and TRBJ1-6; tentative D call: TRBD1 (5 bases). The germline gives CDR1 SGHAT, CDR2 FQNNGV. Trimming left V 4 bases short and J 6 bases short, with 13 bases between. The length of the CDR3 is 15 residues. CDR3 sequence reads: CASSSSTVPNSPLHF. CDR3 nucleotides: TGTGCCAGCAGCTCCTCGACAGTTCCTAATTCACCCCTCCACTTT.

This clonotype was counted between two and nine times. The chain links TRBV5-6 to TRBJ2-7, with unresolved D. The CDR3 spans 14 residues. The germline gives CDR1 SGHDT, CDR2 YYEEEE. The V gene lost 2 bases and the J gene lost 1 base, with 10 bases spanning the gap. DNA for the CDR3: TGTGCCAGCAGCTTAAGCGACTTTTCCTACGAGCAGTACTTC. It encodes CASSLSDFSYEQYF.

With respect to this clonotype: A much larger clone differs by one base, so this may be a read error. The chain recombines TRBV20-1 with TRBJ2-1; tentative D call: TRBD1 (6 bases). The CDR3 has 14 residues. V was clipped by 5 bases and J by 6 bases, with 17 bases between them. The germline gives CDR1 DFQATT, CDR2 SNEGSKA (reference sequence). The chain's CDR3 is CSAPTGSKANEQFF. For the CDR3, the DNA is TGCAGTGCTCCTACAGGGAGCAAGGCCAATGAGCAGTTCTTC.